Listed below are T cell receptor beta chains from one sample, sequenced in a study of T cell responses to AZD1222 COVID-19 vaccine. Only in-frame clones appear in the TCRdb table, and some are missing; sequencing was by immunoSEQ multiplex PCR. The repertoire holds under 150,000 clones, with over 90% as singletons. The sequences come from peripheral blood, collected on day 0 of AZD1222 vaccination. These receptors were taken from an adult in good health. CDR3s include the opening cysteine and the closing phenylalanine or tryptophan. D genes are given only for firm matches. Where a row states a size, it is once, few, many or the class of an expanded clone; other rows omit it.

CDR3 protein: CASSSRPGTGELFF; CDR3 DNA: TGTGCCAGCAGCTCCCGCCCGGGCACCGGGGAGCTGTTTTTT; clone size: .; D gene: .; J gene: TRBJ2-2; V gene: TRBV7-2
CDR3 protein: CASSDSFRGRETQYF; CDR3 DNA: TGTGCCAGCAGTGATTCCTTTCGGGGACGAGAGACCCAGTACTTC; clone size: .; D gene: .; J gene: TRBJ2-5; V gene: TRBV6-1
CDR3 protein: CASSRDSTDTQYF; CDR3 DNA: TGTGCCAGCAGCCGGGACAGCACAGATACGCAGTATTTT; clone size: .; D gene: .; J gene: TRBJ2-3; V gene: TRBV5-4
CDR3 protein: CATYRDEQFF; CDR3 DNA: TGTGCCACCTATAGGGATGAGCAGTTCTTC; clone size: .; D gene: .; J gene: TRBJ2-1; V gene: TRBV6-6
CDR3 protein: CASSLSVGGVNEQFF; CDR3 DNA: TGTGCTAGCAGCTTAAGTGTGGGAGGCGTCAATGAGCAGTTCTTC; clone size: .; D gene: .; J gene: TRBJ2-1; V gene: TRBV7-7
CDR3 protein: CAWIASGTYEQYF; CDR3 DNA: TGTGCCTGGATTGCTAGCGGGACCTACGAGCAGTACTTC; clone size: once; D gene: TRBD2; J gene: TRBJ2-7; V gene: TRBV30
CDR3 protein: CASSTDGKETQYF; CDR3 DNA: TGTGCCAGCAGCACCGACGGAAAAGAGACCCAGTACTTC; clone size: .; D gene: .; J gene: TRBJ2-5; V gene: TRBV21-1
CDR3 protein: CSGGPSSYEQYF; CDR3 DNA: TGCAGCGGGGGTCCTAGCTCCTACGAGCAGTACTTC; clone size: .; D gene: .; J gene: TRBJ2-7; V gene: TRBV29-1
CDR3 protein: CASSLRTSGKHNEQFF; CDR3 DNA: TGTGCCAGCAGCTTAAGGACTAGCGGGAAGCACAATGAGCAGTTCTTC; clone size: .; D gene: TRBD2; J gene: TRBJ2-1; V gene: TRBV7-2
CDR3 protein: CASRRRQGGGGYTF; CDR3 DNA: TGTGCCAGCCGACGGCGACAGGGTGGCGGTGGCTACACCTTC; clone size: .; D gene: TRBD1; J gene: TRBJ1-2; V gene: TRBV6-5
CDR3 protein: CASSPSSYMNEKLFF; CDR3 DNA: TGTGCCAGCAGTCCGTCTAGCTACATGAATGAAAAACTGTTTTTT; clone size: .; D gene: .; J gene: TRBJ1-4; V gene: TRBV28
CDR3 protein: CASNTGPIGQPQHF; CDR3 DNA: TGTGCCAGTAATACGGGCCCTATCGGCCAGCCCCAGCATTTT; clone size: .; D gene: .; J gene: TRBJ1-5; V gene: TRBV19
CDR3 protein: CASSPNSGSLSYEQYF; CDR3 DNA: TGTGCCAGCTCACCGAACAGCGGGAGTTTGTCCTACGAGCAGTACTTC; clone size: .; D gene: TRBD2; J gene: TRBJ2-7; V gene: TRBV18
CDR3 protein: CASSLVPGSEKLFF; CDR3 DNA: TGCGCCAGCAGCTTGGTTCCAGGGTCCGAAAAACTGTTTTTT; clone size: .; D gene: .; J gene: TRBJ1-4; V gene: TRBV5-1
CDR3 protein: CASDIPRGPKSNQPQHF; CDR3 DNA: TGCGCCAGCGATATCCCACGTGGGCCGAAAAGCAATCAGCCCCAGCATTTT; clone size: .; D gene: .; J gene: TRBJ1-5; V gene: TRBV5-1
CDR3 protein: CASSLEGPGRQETQYF; CDR3 DNA: TGTGCCAGCAGCTTGGAGGGGCCAGGGCGGCAAGAGACCCAGTACTTC; clone size: .; D gene: .; J gene: TRBJ2-5; V gene: TRBV5-4
CDR3 protein: CASSPDQNTEAFF; CDR3 DNA: TGTGCCAGCAGCCCGGACCAGAACACTGAAGCTTTCTTT; clone size: .; D gene: .; J gene: TRBJ1-1; V gene: TRBV11-3
CDR3 protein: CATSVDRINTEAFF; CDR3 DNA: TGTGCCACCAGTGTCGACAGGATTAACACTGAAGCTTTCTTT; clone size: .; D gene: .; J gene: TRBJ1-1; V gene: TRBV15
CDR3 protein: CASSRPPGTSVSNEQFF; CDR3 DNA: TGTGCCTCCAGTAGACCACCCGGGACTAGCGTTAGCAATGAGCAGTTCTTC; clone size: .; D gene: TRBD2; J gene: TRBJ2-1; V gene: TRBV19
CDR3 protein: CASSLLGLASEQYF; CDR3 DNA: TGTGCCAGCAGCCTGCTTGGACTAGCCTCCGAGCAGTACTTC; clone size: .; D gene: TRBD2; J gene: TRBJ2-7; V gene: TRBV6-2/TRBV6-3
CDR3 protein: CASSLGTGVHEQYF; CDR3 DNA: TGCGCCAGCAGCTTGGGGACAGGGGTCCACGAGCAGTACTTC; clone size: .; D gene: TRBD1; J gene: TRBJ2-7; V gene: TRBV5-1
CDR3 protein: CASRRGQGWETQYF; CDR3 DNA: TGTGCCAGCAGAAGAGGACAGGGCTGGGAGACCCAGTACTTC; clone size: .; D gene: TRBD1; J gene: TRBJ2-5; V gene: TRBV27
CDR3 protein: CASSTARPREQYF; CDR3 DNA: TGTGCCAGCAGTACTGCTCGTCCACGGGAGCAGTACTTC; clone size: .; D gene: .; J gene: TRBJ2-7; V gene: TRBV2
CDR3 protein: CASSQEVGGNYEQYF; CDR3 DNA: TGTGCCAGCAGCCAAGAGGTCGGGGGGAACTACGAGCAGTACTTC; clone size: .; D gene: TRBD2; J gene: TRBJ2-7; V gene: TRBV4-2
CDR3 protein: CASSQDGSSYNEQFF; CDR3 DNA: TGTGCCAGCAGCCAAGACGGGAGCTCCTACAATGAGCAGTTCTTC; clone size: once; D gene: .; J gene: TRBJ2-1; V gene: TRBV3-1/TRBV3-2
CDR3 protein: CASSERPSGGASYNEQFF; CDR3 DNA: TGCGCCAGCAGTGAGAGGCCTAGCGGGGGGGCCTCCTACAATGAGCAGTTCTTC; clone size: .; D gene: TRBD2; J gene: TRBJ2-1; V gene: TRBV10-1
CDR3 protein: CASSRGAGVGDQPQHF; CDR3 DNA: TGTGCCAGCAGTCGCGGTGCGGGGGTTGGGGATCAGCCCCAGCATTTT; clone size: .; D gene: .; J gene: TRBJ1-5; V gene: TRBV6-9
CDR3 protein: CASSLGDPGSRPETQYF; CDR3 DNA: TGTGCTAGCAGCTTAGGGGATCCGGGTAGCCGACCAGAGACCCAGTACTTC; clone size: .; D gene: .; J gene: TRBJ2-5; V gene: TRBV7-7
CDR3 protein: CASSTPAGGETGELFF; CDR3 DNA: TGTGCCAGCAGTACACCAGCGGGAGGAGAAACCGGGGAGCTGTTTTTT; clone size: .; D gene: TRBD2; J gene: TRBJ2-2; V gene: TRBV28
CDR3 protein: CASSLSRATGELFF; CDR3 DNA: TGCGCCAGCAGCTTGAGTAGGGCCACCGGGGAGCTGTTTTTT; clone size: .; D gene: .; J gene: TRBJ2-2; V gene: TRBV5-1
CDR3 protein: CASSGTEAFF; CDR3 DNA: TGTGCCAGCAGTGGTACTGAAGCTTTCTTT; clone size: .; D gene: .; J gene: TRBJ1-1; V gene: TRBV28
CDR3 protein: CASSKDGEPYEQYF; CDR3 DNA: TGTGCCAGCAGCAAGGACGGGGAGCCCTACGAGCAGTACTTC; clone size: .; D gene: .; J gene: TRBJ2-7; V gene: TRBV2
CDR3 protein: CASSLDRGSGNTIYF; CDR3 DNA: TGCGCCAGCAGTCTCGACAGGGGCTCTGGAAACACCATATATTTT; clone size: .; D gene: TRBD1; J gene: TRBJ1-3; V gene: TRBV5-1
CDR3 protein: CAWSDPSSGANVLTF; CDR3 DNA: TGTGCCTGGAGTGACCCCAGCTCTGGGGCCAACGTCCTGACTTTC; clone size: .; D gene: .; J gene: TRBJ2-6; V gene: TRBV30
CDR3 protein: CAWSEQLSSYNSPLHF; CDR3 DNA: TGTGCCTGGAGCGAACAGCTGAGCTCCTATAATTCACCCCTCCACTTT; clone size: .; D gene: .; J gene: TRBJ1-6; V gene: TRBV30
CDR3 protein: CASSTLAGGQTQYF; CDR3 DNA: TGTGCCAGTAGTACACTAGCGGGAGGACAGACCCAGTACTTC; clone size: .; D gene: TRBD2; J gene: TRBJ2-5; V gene: TRBV19
CDR3 protein: CASSVTDSSNQPQHF; CDR3 DNA: TGTGCCAGCAGCGTAACGGACAGTAGCAATCAGCCCCAGCATTTT; clone size: .; D gene: .; J gene: TRBJ1-5; V gene: TRBV9
CDR3 protein: CASSLGSQAGGQPQHF; CDR3 DNA: TGTGCCAGCAGCTTAGGGTCCCAGGCCGGGGGGCAGCCCCAGCATTTT; clone size: .; D gene: .; J gene: TRBJ1-5; V gene: TRBV11-2
CDR3 protein: CASSNRDRARDDYGYTF; CDR3 DNA: TGTGCCAGCTCTAACCGGGACAGGGCCCGTGATGACTATGGCTACACCTTC; clone size: .; D gene: TRBD1; J gene: TRBJ1-2; V gene: TRBV25-1